One sample yielded the 10 T cell receptor beta chains listed below, sequenced in a study of CD8+CD57+ T cells in acquired aplastic anemia. Both TCR beta VDJ combination and CDR3 sequence profiling were carried out. Genomic DNA was the template for this profiling. TCRdb fed the reads into MiXCR, producing one record per CDR3 protein. Of a few hundred thousand distinct CDR3 sequences listed, around 60% are singletons. The sample was sorted CD4+, CD8+, or CD8+CD57+ T cells (not recorded which) from PBMCs. Receptor source: a human donor in good health.

The chain uses TRBV25-1 and TRBJ1-1, with 11 bases fitting TRBD1. This CDR3 contains 15 residues. Unmatched junction bases numbered 6, after V lost 4 bases and J lost 5 bases. Germline lookup yields CDR1 MGHDK and CDR2 SYGVNS. The CDR3 loop is CASSADGQGATEAFF. CDR3 DNA: TGTGCCAGCAGTGCCGACGGACAGGGGGCAACTGAAGCTTTCTTT.

The J gene is TRBJ2-5, the V gene TRBV7-8; D is tentatively TRBD1 or TRBD2 (6 bases each). This CDR3 is built from 13 residues. Per germline, CDR1 SGHVS and CDR2 FQNEAQ. V lost 7 bases and J lost 5, with 14 bases in between. Written as DNA, the CDR3 is TGTGCCAGCAATTACAGGGCGGGGGAGACCCAGTACTTC. It is translated as CASNYRAGETQYF.

The table lists this clonotype with many counts. This chain joins TRBV7-8 and TRBJ1-2; 7 nucleotides agree with TRBD1. Germline lookup yields CDR1 SGHVS and CDR2 FQNEAQ. The CDR3 is 16 amino acids. V lost 2 bases and J lost 7; bases outside the gene matches: 13. The CDR3 sequence: CASSLHLVRGDSGYTF. Written as DNA, the CDR3 is TGTGCCAGCAGCTTACATTTGGTCAGGGGGGACTCTGGCTACACCTTC.

This clonotype was detected only a few times. The chain combines TRBV12-3 or TRBV12-4 with TRBJ1-1; D is uncertain. The germline V and J ends were trimmed by 5 bases and 3 bases, with 10 bases remaining between them. This CDR3 region has 13 residues. The CDR3 loop reads CASSPVRDTEAFF. CDR3 nucleotide sequence: TGTGCCAGCAGTCCCGTAAGGGACACTGAAGCTTTCTTT.

V gene TRBV13 combines with J gene TRBJ2-7; 14 nucleotides agree with TRBD2. Germline lookup yields CDR1 PRHDT and CDR2 FYEKMQ (reference sequence). The CDR3 runs 16 residues. Trimming cost V 3 bases and J 0 bases; bases outside gene matches: 1. As DNA, the CDR3 is TGTGCCAGCAGCTTGGGACTAGCGGGGGTCTCCTACGAGCAGTACTTC. Its protein product is CASSLGLAGVSYEQYF.

The gene calls are TRBV2 and TRBJ2-1; TRBD2 matches 7 bases. Unmatched junction bases numbered 6, after V lost 6 bases and J lost 7 bases. Germline V gene lookup returns CDR1 SNHLY and CDR2 FYNNEI. This CDR3 comprises 13 residues. The CDR3 nucleotides are TGTGCCAGCAGGTTAGAGGGACTAAATGAGCAGTTCTTC. This translates into CASRLEGLNEQFF. Full variable domain (rest looked up from reference TRBV2 and TRBJ2-1): EPEVTQTPSHQVTQMGQEVILRCVPISNHLYFYWYRQILGQKVEFLVSFYNNEISEKSEIFDDQFSVERPDGSNFTLKIRSTKLEDSAMYFCASRLEGLNEQFFGPGTRLTVL.

About this clonotype itself: Germline is not matched at one junction end, which may reflect a read error. The gene calls are TRBV9 and TRBJ1-6; D is unclear. Germline V gene data show CDR1 as SGDLS and CDR2 as YYNGEE. The CDR3 loop spans 15 amino acids. CDR3 in DNA: TGTGCCAGCAGCGTAGAGGGCAGGTCACTATCACCCTTCCACTTT. Its protein is CASSVEGRSLSPFHF.

The rearrangement joins TRBV2 to TRBJ1-2, with D perhaps matching TRBD1 (5 bases). Germline loops: CDR1 SNHLY, CDR2 FYNNEI. The CDR3 loop spans 14 amino acids. The V end was cut by 4 bases, the J end by 2 bases, with 11 bases between. This CDR3 is CASSVRTLNYGYTF. The CDR3 DNA follows: TGTGCCAGCAGTGTTCGGACACTAAACTATGGCTACACCTTC.

This clonotype was counted at least ten times. V gene TRBV4-1 combines with J gene TRBJ1-1, with TRBD1 as a possible D gene (5 bases). This CDR3 is built from 13 residues. Germline CDR1 MGHRA, CDR2 YSYEKL. The ends were cut back, 1 base at V and 4 bases at J, with 7 bases in the middle. The CDR3 region has the DNA TGCGCCAGCAGCCAAGGGGGGAGCACTGAAGCTTTCTTT. This encodes CASSQGGSTEAFF.

Worth noting for this clonotype: The junction and the germline gene differ at one end; a read error may be behind it. V is TRBV5-1 and J is TRBJ2-7; D is possibly TRBD1 (6 bases). CDR3 length: 13 amino acids. CDR1 is SGHRS and CDR2 is YFSETQ in the germline V gene. CDR3 protein: CASSWGQAYGQYF. CDR3 in DNA: TGCGCCAGCAGCTGGGGACAAGCCTACGGGCAGTACTTC.